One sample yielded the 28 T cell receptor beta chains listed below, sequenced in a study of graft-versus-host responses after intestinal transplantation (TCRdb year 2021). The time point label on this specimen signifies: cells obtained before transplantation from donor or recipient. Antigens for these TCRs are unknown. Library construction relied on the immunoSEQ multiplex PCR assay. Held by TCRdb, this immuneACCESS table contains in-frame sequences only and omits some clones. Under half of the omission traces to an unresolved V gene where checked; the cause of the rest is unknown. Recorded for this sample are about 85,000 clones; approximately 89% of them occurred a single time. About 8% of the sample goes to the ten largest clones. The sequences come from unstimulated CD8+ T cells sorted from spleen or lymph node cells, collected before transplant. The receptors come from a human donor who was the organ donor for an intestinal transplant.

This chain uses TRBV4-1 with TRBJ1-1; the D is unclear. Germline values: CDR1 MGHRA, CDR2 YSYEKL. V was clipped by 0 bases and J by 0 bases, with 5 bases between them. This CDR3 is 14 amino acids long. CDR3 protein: CASSQDGVNTEAFF. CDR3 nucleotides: TGCGCCAGCAGCCAAGATGGGGTGAACACTGAAGCTTTCTTT.

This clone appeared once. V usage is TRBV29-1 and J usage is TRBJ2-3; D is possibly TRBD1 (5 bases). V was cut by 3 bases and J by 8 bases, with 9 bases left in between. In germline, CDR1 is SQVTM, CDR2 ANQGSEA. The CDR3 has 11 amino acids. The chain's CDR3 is CSVEDIGTQYF. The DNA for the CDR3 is TGCAGCGTTGAGGACATCGGTACGCAGTATTTT.

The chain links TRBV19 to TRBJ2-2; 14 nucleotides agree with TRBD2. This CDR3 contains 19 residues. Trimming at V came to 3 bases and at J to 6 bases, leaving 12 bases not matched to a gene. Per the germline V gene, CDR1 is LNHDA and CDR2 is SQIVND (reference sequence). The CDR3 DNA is TGTGCCAGTAGTATGTGGACGGGACTAGCGGGAGTAAGGGCCGGGGAGCTGTTTTTT. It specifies CASSMWTGLAGVRAGELFF.

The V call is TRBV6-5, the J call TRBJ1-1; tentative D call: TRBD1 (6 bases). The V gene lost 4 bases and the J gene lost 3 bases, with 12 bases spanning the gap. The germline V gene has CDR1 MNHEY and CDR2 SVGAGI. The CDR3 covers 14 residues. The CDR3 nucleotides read TGTGCCAGCAGTTGGGAGGGGGGCTACACTGAAGCTTTCTTT. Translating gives CASSWEGGYTEAFF.

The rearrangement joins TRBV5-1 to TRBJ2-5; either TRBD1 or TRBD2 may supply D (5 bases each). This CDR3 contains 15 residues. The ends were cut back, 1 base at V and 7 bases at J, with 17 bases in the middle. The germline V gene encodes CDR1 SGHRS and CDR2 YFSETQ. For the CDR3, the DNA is TGCGCCAGCAGCTTGTGGCCTGAGGGCACAGGGACCCAGTACTTC. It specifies CASSLWPEGTGTQYF.

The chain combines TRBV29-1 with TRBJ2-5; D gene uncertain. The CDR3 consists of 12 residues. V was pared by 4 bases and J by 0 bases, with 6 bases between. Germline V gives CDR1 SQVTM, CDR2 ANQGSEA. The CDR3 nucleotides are TGCAGCGTTGTACAGTACCAAGAGACCCAGTACTTC. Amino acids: CSVVQYQETQYF.

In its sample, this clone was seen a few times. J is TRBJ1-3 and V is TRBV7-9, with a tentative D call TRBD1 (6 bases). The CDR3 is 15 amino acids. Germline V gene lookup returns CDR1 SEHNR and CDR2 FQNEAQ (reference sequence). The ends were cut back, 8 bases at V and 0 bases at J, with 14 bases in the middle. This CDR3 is CASEDSNNSGNTIYF. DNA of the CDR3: TGTGCCAGCGAGGACAGTAACAACTCTGGAAACACCATATATTTT.

DNA for the CDR3: TGTGCTAGTGGGTCTGGGGGGGGCGCAGATACGCAGTATTTT. This codes for CASGSGGGADTQYF. The chain couples TRBV12-5 to TRBJ2-3, with D perhaps matching TRBD2 (7 bases). The CDR3 has 14 amino acids. V lost 6 bases and J 4 bases, leaving 14 bases between the germline ends. Germline-derived CDR1 and CDR2 are LGHNT and FRNRAP.

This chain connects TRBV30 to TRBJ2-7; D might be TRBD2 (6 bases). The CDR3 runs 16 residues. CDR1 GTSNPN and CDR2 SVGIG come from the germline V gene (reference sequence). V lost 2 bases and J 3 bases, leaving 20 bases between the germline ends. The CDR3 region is CAWSPSRPGVLYEQYF. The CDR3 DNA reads TGTGCCTGGAGTCCCTCACGGCCGGGGGTCCTCTACGAGCAGTACTTC.

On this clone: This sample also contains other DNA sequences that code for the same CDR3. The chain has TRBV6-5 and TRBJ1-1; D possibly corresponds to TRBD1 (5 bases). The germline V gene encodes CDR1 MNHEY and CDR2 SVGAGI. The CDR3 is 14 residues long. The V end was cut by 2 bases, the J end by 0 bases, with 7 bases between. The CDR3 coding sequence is TGTGCCAGCAGTTACGAGGGGCTGAACACTGAAGCTTTCTTT. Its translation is CASSYEGLNTEAFF.

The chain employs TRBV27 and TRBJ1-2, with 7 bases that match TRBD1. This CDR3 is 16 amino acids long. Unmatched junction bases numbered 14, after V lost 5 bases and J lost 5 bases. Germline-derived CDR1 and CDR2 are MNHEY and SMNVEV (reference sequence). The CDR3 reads CASSPLPAGTVYGYTF. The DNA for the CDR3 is TGTGCCAGCAGTCCCTTACCCGCCGGGACAGTGTATGGCTACACCTTC.

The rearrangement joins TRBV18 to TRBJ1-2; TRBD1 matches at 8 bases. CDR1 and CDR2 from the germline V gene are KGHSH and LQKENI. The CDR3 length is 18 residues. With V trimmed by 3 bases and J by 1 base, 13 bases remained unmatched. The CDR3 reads CASSPLQGARRSNYGYTF. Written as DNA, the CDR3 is TGTGCCAGCTCACCCCTGCAGGGGGCCCGCAGAAGTAACTATGGCTACACCTTC. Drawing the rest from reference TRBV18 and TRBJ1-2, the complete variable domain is NAGVMQNPRHLVRRRGQEARLRCSPMKGHSHVYWYRQLPEEGLKFMVYLQKENIIDESGMPKERFSAEFPKEGPSILRIQQVVRGDSAAYFCASSPLQGARRSNYGYTFGSGTRLTVV.

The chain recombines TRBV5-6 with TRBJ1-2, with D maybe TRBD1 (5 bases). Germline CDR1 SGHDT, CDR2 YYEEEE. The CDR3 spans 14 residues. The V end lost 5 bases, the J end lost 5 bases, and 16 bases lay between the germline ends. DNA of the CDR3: TGTGCCAGCAGTTTTGGGACCGCGGGGTATGGCTACACCTTC. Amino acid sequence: CASSFGTAGYGYTF.

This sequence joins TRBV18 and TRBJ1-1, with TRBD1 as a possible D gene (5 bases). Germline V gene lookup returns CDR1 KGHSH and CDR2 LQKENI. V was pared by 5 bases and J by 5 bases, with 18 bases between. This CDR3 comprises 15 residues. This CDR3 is CASSTLWGGSTEAFF. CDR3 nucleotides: TGTGCCAGCTCAACGCTTTGGGGGGGATCGACTGAAGCTTTCTTT.

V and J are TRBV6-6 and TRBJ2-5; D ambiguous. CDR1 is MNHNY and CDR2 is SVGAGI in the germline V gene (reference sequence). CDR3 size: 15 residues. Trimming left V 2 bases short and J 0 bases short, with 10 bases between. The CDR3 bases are TGTGCCAGCAGTTACGACTGGCCGTACCAAGAGACCCAGTACTTC. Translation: CASSYDWPYQETQYF.

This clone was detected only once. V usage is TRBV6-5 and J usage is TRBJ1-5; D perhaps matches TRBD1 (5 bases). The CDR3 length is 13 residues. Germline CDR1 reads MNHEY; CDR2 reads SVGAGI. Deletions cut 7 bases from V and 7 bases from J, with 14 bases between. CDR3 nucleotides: TGTGCCAGCACCACAGGTTTAGGCCAGCCCCAGCATTTT. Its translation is CASTTGLGQPQHF.

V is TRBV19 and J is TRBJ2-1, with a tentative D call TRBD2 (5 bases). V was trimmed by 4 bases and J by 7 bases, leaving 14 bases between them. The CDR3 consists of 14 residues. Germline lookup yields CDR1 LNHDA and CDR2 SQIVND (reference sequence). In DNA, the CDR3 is TGTGCCAGTAGTACCGCCTCAGGACTGAATGAGCAGTTCTTC. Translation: CASSTASGLNEQFF.

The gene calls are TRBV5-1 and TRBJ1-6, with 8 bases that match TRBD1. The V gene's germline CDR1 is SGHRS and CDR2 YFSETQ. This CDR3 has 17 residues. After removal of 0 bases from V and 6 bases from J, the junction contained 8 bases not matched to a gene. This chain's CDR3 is CASSLAMTGAINSPLHF. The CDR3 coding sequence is TGCGCCAGCAGCTTGGCGATGACAGGGGCCATTAATTCACCCCTCCACTTT.

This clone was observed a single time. CDR3 loop: CASSLDQADKETQYF. The CDR3 DNA is TGTGCCAGCAGCTTAGATCAAGCGGATAAAGAGACCCAGTACTTC. The chain couples TRBV11-3 to TRBJ2-5; tentatively, D is TRBD2 (5 bases). Trimming shortened V by 0 bases and J by 3 bases, and 11 bases separated the two germline ends. This CDR3 is built from 15 residues. Germline loops: CDR1 SGHNT, CDR2 YENEEA.

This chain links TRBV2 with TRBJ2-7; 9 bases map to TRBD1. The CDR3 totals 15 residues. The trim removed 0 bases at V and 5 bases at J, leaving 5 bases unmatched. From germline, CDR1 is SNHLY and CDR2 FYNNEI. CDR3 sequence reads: CASSEALGTGNEQYF. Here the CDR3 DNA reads TGTGCCAGCAGTGAAGCGCTTGGGACAGGGAACGAGCAGTACTTC.

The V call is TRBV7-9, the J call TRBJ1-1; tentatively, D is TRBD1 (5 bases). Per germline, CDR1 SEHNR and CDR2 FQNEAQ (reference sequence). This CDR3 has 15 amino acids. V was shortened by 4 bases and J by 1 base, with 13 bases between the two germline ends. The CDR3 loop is CASSSRVSPNTEAFF. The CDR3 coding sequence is TGTGCCAGCAGCTCCAGGGTCTCGCCGAACACTGAAGCTTTCTTT.

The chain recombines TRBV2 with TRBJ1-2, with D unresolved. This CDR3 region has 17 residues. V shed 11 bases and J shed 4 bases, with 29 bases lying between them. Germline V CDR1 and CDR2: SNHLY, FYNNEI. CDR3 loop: CAWHLDERGPVGYGYTF. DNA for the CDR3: TGTGCCTGGCACCTCGATGAGAGAGGCCCGGTCGGCTATGGCTACACCTTC.

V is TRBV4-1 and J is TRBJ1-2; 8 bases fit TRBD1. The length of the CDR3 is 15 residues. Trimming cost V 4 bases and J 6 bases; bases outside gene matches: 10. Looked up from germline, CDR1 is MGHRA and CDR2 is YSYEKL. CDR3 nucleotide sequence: TGCGCCAGCAGCCCGACAGGGGCTGATGGAGATGGCTACACCTTC. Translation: CASSPTGADGDGYTF.

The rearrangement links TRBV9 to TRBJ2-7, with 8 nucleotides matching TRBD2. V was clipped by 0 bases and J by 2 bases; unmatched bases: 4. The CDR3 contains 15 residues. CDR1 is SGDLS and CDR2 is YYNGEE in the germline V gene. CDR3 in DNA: TGTGCCAGCAGCGTAGAACCAGCGGGGGCCTACGAGCAGTACTTC. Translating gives CASSVEPAGAYEQYF.

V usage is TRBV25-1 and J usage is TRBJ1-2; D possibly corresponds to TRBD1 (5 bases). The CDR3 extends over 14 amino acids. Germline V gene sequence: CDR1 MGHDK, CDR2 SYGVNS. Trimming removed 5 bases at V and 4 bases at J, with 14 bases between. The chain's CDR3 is CASSRRGESYGYTF. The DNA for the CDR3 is TGTGCCAGCAGTCGAAGGGGAGAGAGCTATGGCTACACCTTC.

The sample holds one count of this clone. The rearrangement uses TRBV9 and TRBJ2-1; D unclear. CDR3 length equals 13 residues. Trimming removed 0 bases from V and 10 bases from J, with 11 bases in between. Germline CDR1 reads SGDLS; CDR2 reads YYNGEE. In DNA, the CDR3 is TGTGCCAGCAGCGTAGGGGTGGAAAGGGAGCAGTTCTTC. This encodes CASSVGVEREQFF.

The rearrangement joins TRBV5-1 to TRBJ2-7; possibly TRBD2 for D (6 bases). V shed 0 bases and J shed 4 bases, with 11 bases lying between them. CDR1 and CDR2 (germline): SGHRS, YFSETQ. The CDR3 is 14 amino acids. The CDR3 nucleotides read TGCGCCAGCAGCTTGGTAGTGGGGGGATACGAGCAGTACTTC. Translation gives CASSLVVGGYEQYF.

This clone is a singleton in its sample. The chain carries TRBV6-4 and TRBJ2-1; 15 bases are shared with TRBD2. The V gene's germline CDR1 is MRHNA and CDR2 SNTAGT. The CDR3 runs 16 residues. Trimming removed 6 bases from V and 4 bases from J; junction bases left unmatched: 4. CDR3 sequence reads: CASSEGTSGRYNEQFF. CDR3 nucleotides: TGTGCCAGCAGCGAGGGGACTAGCGGGAGGTACAATGAGCAGTTCTTC.